This T cell receptor beta chain was recorded in a study of OX40 agonist ivuxolimab in advanced cancers. The CDR3 contains 16 residues. Germline trimming cut 0 bases from V and 5 bases from J; bases unmatched to any gene: 4. Germline CDR1 and CDR2: LNHDA and SQIVND (reference sequence). The data were produced by immunoSEQ multiplex PCR, yet TCRdb's version contains in-frame clones alone and is incomplete. The sample has approximately 98,000 clones, about 80% seen once; the top ten hold roughly 5%. The sequence derives from an adult with an advanced solid tumor such as melanoma, head and neck, liver or kidney cancer. The material was CD4+ or CD8+ T cells sorted from blood, obtained in a trial of the OX40 agonist ivuxolimab. The V and J genes are TRBV19 and TRBJ2-5, with TRBD1 matching over 12 bases. CDR3 in amino acids: CASSIEEGTGGETQYF. DNA of the CDR3: TGTGCCAGTAGTATAGAAGAGGGGACAGGGGGCGAGACCCAGTACTTC.